This TCR beta chain was identified in a study of OX40 agonist ivuxolimab in advanced cancers. Assay: immunoSEQ multiplex PCR; the TCRdb copy retains only in-frame clones and omits some. The sample has 50,000 to 65,000 clones, about 87% seen once. It was autoimmune disease history or systemic immunosuppression that excluded patients. The sequence was obtained from an adult with an advanced solid tumor such as melanoma, head and neck, liver or kidney cancer. Sequences were derived from CD4+ or CD8+ T cells sorted from blood, sampled in a trial of the OX40 agonist ivuxolimab.

The CDR3 reads CASTWGTTRNTGELFF. For the CDR3, the DNA is TGTGCCAGTACATGGGGGACTACGAGGAACACCGGGGAGCTGTTTTTT. J is TRBJ2-2 and V is TRBV19, with 7 bases aligning to TRBD2. Losses at the gene ends were 7 bases for V and 1 base for J; bases not matched to a gene: 9. This CDR3 contains 16 residues. The germline gives CDR1 LNHDA, CDR2 SQIVND (reference sequence).